A selection of T cell receptor beta chains follows, all from one sample in a study of shared clonotypes between healthy human individuals. Using immunoSEQ multiplex PCR, the repertoire was profiled, and TCRdb retains in-frame clones only, with some absent. The sample lists 2 million to 2.5 million clones, approximately 94% seen once, with approximately 0.13% in the top ten. Sequenced: naive CD4+ T cells sorted from blood. The receptors derive from a young man in good health. The CDR3 runs from the conserved cysteine through the conserved F or W. The D gene is left open where the match is weak.

TRBV25-1,NA,TRBJ2-7,CASSDNYEQYF
TRBV5-1,NA,TRBJ1-2,CASSPGGVNYGYTF
TRBV7-9,NA,TRBJ2-7,CASSLEVLGSSYEQYF
TRBV15,TRBD2,TRBJ2-7,CATSRATSGSEQYF
TRBV18,TRBD2,TRBJ2-5,CASSPRKLAPSSTQYF
TRBV4-2,NA,TRBJ2-7,CASSQAGGSGGAPYEQYF
TRBV10-1,NA,TRBJ1-1,CASRRTANTEAFF
TRBV18,NA,TRBJ2-2,CASSPLLAANTGELFF
TRBV19,NA,TRBJ2-2,CASSIVRGAGELFF
TRBV23-1,TRBD1,TRBJ1-3,CASSPGQGGERYF
TRBV5-1,NA,TRBJ1-1,CASSFRGGGGAFF
TRBV7-3,NA,TRBJ1-1,CASSVTGQMNTEAFF
TRBV5-1,TRBD2,TRBJ2-1,CASSLAASGYNNEQFF
TRBV28,NA,TRBJ1-5,CASSFLWVDQPQHF
TRBV2,NA,TRBJ2-1,CASNTGTVNEQFF
TRBV2,TRBD1,TRBJ1-1,CASRWGQLNTEAFF
TRBV7-9,NA,TRBJ1-1,CASSSLGGNTEAFF
TRBV5-4,NA,TRBJ1-3,CASSFYTSNTIYF
TRBV21-1,NA,TRBJ1-4,CASSKELFF
TRBV11-3,TRBD2,TRBJ2-5,CASSLGAGGPIETQYF
TRBV29-1,NA,TRBJ2-5,CSVGRFQETQYF
TRBV5-1,NA,TRBJ1-6,CASSPGSNSYNSPLHF
TRBV11-3,NA,TRBJ2-3,CASSYGSTDTQYF
TRBV10-3,TRBD1,TRBJ2-1,CAISLGTDNEQFF
TRBV5-4,NA,TRBJ2-2,CASSLDRVYTGELFF
TRBV6-6,NA,TRBJ2-2,CASSYYSVNTGELFF
TRBV19,NA,TRBJ2-2,CASSSQNTGELFF
TRBV5-1,NA,TRBJ2-7,CASSPQGPEQYF
TRBV5-1,TRBD1,TRBJ1-6,CASTEAGGRVNSPLHF
TRBV11-3,TRBD2,TRBJ2-1,CASTAGGPNEQFF
TRBV28,TRBD1,TRBJ1-3,CASRAQGAGNTIYF
TRBV7-9,NA,TRBJ2-1,CASSPFGQNSYNEQFF
TRBV5-6,TRBD1,TRBJ1-2,CASSPWLGGAGYGYTF
TRBV28,NA,TRBJ1-6,CASPCWHGGELYNSPLHF
TRBV4-3,TRBD2,TRBJ2-5,CASSQEGLAGGETQYF
TRBV6-6,TRBD1,TRBJ2-7,CASRGVGTGINEQYF
TRBV5-1,TRBD1,TRBJ2-5,CASSSHRGQETQYF
TRBV7-8,NA,TRBJ2-7,CASSLGRGSSYEQYF
TRBV29-1,NA,TRBJ1-2,CSVASGRDGYTF
TRBV15,NA,TRBJ2-7,CATSTYLASEQYF
TRBV5-1,TRBD1,TRBJ2-6,CASSLEGARLSGANVLTF
TRBV5-1,TRBD2,TRBJ2-7,CASSSWTSGGSYEQYF
TRBV11-3,NA,TRBJ2-4,CASSLGQGGIQYF
TRBV2,NA,TRBJ2-5,CASSVVPTIQETQYF